The clone carrying this T cell receptor (beta chain) was seen a handful of times. Its target is not known. Treatment: oral pan-JAK inhibitor, 5-10 mg twice daily. Sequencing used cDNA as its template, made by extracting RNA and reverse transcribing it. Clones were read by immunoSEQ multiplex PCR, and TCRdb kept only the in-frame ones, dropping some. The table includes more than 110,000 clones, nearly 55% detected once. From germline, CDR1 is LGHNA and CDR2 YNFKEQ. V lost 3 bases and J lost 6; bases outside the gene matches: 10. The CDR3 is 17 residues long. This entry belongs to a study of CD8+ T cells in alopecia areata. Study-wide background: Treatment comprised oral tofacitinib, 5 to 10 mg twice daily, in treated patients. Findings of the study overall: In scalp, tofacitinib significantly decreased clonality and expanded CD8+ clones among the top 100.

The sequencing used CD8+ T cells sorted from blood, collected at week 4, from a patient treated with tofacitinib. The receptor was derived from a human donor with alopecia areata. This sequence joins TRBV4-2 and TRBJ2-3; 12 bases are shared with TRBD2. The CDR3 DNA follows: TGTGCCAGCAGCCACCCGACTAGCGGGGGTCCCCACGATACGCAGTATTTT. This encodes CASSHPTSGGPHDTQYF.